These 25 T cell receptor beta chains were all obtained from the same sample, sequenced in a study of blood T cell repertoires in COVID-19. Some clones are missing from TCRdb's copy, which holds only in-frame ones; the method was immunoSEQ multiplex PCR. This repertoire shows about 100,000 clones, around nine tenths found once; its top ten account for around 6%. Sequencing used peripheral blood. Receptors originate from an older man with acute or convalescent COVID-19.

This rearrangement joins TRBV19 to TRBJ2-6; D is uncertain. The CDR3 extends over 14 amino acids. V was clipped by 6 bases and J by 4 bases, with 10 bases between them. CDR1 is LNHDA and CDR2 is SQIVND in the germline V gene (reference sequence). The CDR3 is CASSPIQGANVLTF. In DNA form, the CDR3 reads TGTGCCAGTAGCCCAATTCAAGGGGCCAACGTCCTGACTTTC.

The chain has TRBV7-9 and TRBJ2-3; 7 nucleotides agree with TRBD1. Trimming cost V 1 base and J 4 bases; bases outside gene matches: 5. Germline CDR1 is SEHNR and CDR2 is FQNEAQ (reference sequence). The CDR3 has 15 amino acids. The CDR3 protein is CASSLEGAFPDTQYF. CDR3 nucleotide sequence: TGTGCCAGCAGCTTAGAGGGGGCGTTCCCAGATACGCAGTATTTT.

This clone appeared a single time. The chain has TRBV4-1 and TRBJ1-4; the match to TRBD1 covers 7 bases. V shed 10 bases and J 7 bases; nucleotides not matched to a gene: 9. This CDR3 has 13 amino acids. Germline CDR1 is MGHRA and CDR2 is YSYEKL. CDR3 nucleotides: TGCGCCACCCAGGGGGTGGGGGTTGAAAAACTGTTTTTT. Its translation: CATQGVGVEKLFF.

The CDR3 nucleotides read TGCGCCAGCAGCCAAGAAGACAGGGCCCCTGAAGCTTTCTTT. Its protein is CASSQEDRAPEAFF. The V and J genes are TRBV4-1 and TRBJ1-1; 7 bases line up with TRBD1. The V and J ends lost 0 bases and 6 bases, in that order; junction bases with no gene match: 4. The length of the CDR3 is 14 residues. Germline CDR1 and CDR2: MGHRA and YSYEKL.

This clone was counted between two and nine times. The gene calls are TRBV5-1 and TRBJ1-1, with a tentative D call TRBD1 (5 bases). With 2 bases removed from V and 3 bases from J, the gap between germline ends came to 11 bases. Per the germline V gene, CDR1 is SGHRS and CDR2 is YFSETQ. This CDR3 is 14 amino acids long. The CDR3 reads CASSFSGGYTEAFF. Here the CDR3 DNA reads TGCGCCAGCAGCTTCAGCGGGGGTTACACTGAAGCTTTCTTT.

In DNA, the CDR3 is TGTGCCAGCAGTTTACCCCCGCAGAATGAAGCTTTCTTT. This sequence encodes CASSLPPQNEAFF. V usage is TRBV28 and J usage is TRBJ1-1, with D uncertain. The length of the CDR3 is 13 residues. The V gene's germline CDR1 is MDHEN and CDR2 SYDVKM. V shed 2 bases and J shed 7 bases, with 11 bases lying between them.

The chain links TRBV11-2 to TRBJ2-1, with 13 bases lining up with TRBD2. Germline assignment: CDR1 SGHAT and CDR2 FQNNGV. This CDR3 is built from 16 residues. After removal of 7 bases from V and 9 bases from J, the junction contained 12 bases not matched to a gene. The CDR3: CASTAGGLAGKGEQFF. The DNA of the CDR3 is TGTGCCAGCACGGCCGGGGGACTAGCGGGAAAGGGTGAGCAGTTCTTC.

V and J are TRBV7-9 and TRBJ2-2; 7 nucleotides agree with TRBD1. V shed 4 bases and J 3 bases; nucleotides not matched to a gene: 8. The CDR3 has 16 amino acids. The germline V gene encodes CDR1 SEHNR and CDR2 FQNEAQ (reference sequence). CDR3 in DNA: TGTGCCAGCAGCTCACCGGACAGGTCACACACCGGGGAGCTGTTTTTT. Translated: CASSSPDRSHTGELFF.

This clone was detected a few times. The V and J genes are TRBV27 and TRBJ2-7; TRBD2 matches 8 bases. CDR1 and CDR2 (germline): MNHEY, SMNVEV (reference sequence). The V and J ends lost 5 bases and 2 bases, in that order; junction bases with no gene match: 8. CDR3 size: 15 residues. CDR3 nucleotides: TGTGCCAGCAGTCGACTAGTGGGACTAGCCTACGAGCAGTACTTC. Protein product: CASSRLVGLAYEQYF.

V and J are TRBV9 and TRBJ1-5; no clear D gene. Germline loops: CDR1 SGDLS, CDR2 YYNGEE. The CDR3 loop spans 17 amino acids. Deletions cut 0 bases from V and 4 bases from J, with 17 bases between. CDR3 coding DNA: TGTGCCAGCAGCGTAGACCAGATTTGGAGTTTAAATCAGCCCCAGCATTTT. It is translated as CASSVDQIWSLNQPQHF.

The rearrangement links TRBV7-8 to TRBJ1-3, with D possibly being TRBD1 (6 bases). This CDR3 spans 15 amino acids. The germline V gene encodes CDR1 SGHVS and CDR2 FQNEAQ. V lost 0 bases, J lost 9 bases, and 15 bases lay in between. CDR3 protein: CASSLASGVGATIYF. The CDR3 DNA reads TGTGCCAGCAGCTTAGCGTCAGGGGTTGGTGCCACCATATATTTT.

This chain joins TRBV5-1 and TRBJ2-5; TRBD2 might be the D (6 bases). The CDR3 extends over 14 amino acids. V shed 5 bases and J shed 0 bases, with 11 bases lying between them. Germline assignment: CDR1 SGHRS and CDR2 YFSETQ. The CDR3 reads CASSYGGNQETQYF. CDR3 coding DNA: TGCGCCAGCAGTTATGGGGGGAACCAAGAGACCCAGTACTTC.

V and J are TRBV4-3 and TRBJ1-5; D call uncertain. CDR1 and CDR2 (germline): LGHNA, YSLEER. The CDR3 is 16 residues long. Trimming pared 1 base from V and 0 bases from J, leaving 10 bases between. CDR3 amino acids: CASSQVAGNSNQPQHF. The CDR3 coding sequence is TGCGCCAGCAGCCAAGTGGCGGGGAATAGCAATCAGCCCCAGCATTTT.

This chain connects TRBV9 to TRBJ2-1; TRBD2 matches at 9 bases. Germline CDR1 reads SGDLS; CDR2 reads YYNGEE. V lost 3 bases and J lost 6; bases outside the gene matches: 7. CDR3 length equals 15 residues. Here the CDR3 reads CASSGGTSPGNEQFF. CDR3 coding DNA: TGTGCCAGCAGCGGAGGGACTAGCCCGGGCAATGAGCAGTTCTTC.

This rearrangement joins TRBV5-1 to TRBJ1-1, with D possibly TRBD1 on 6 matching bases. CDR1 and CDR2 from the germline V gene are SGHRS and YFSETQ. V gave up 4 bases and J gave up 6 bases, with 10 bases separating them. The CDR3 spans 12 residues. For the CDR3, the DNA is TGCGCCAGCAGCATACAGGGATCTGAAGCTTTCTTT. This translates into CASSIQGSEAFF.

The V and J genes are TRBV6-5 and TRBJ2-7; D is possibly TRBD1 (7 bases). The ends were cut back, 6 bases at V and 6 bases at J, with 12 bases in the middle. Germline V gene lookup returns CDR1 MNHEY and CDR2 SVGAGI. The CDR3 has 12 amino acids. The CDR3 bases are TGTGCCAGCAGCCTCAGGGGGGCCGAGCAGTACTTC. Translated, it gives CASSLRGAEQYF.

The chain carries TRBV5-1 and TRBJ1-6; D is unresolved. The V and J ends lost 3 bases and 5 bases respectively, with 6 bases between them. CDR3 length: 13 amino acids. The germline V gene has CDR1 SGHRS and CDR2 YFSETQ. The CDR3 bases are TGCGCCAGCAGCTGGTCAGATAATTCACCCCTCCACTTT. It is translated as CASSWSDNSPLHF. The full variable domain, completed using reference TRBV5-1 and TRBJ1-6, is KAGVTQTPRYLIKTRGQQVTLSCSPISGHRSVSWYQQTPGQGLQFLFEYFSETQRNKGNFPGRFSGRQFSNSRSEMNVSTLELGDSALYLCASSWSDNSPLHFGNGTRLTVT.

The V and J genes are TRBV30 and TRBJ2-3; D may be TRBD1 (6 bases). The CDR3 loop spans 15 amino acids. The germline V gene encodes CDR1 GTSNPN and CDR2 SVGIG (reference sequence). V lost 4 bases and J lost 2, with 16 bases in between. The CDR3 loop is CAWTRQVFTTDTQYF. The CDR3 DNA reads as TGTGCCTGGACCCGACAGGTTTTTACCACAGATACGCAGTATTTT.

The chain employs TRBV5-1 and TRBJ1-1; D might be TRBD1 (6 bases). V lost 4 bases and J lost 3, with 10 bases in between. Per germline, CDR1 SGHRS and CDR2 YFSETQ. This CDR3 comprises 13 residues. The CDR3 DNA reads TGCGCCAGCAGCACAGGGTTAGACACTGAAGCTTTCTTT. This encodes CASSTGLDTEAFF.

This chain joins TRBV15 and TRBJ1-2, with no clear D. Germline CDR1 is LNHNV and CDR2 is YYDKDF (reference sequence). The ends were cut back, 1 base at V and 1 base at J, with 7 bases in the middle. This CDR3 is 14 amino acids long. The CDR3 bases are TGTGCCACCAGCAGAGGCCCAGGTAACTATGGCTACACCTTC. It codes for CATSRGPGNYGYTF.

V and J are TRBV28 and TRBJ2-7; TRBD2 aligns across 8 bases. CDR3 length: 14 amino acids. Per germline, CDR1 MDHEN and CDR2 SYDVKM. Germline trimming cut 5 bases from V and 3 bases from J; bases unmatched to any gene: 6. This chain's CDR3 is CASSRLATFYEQYF. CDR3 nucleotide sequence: TGTGCCAGCAGTAGACTAGCGACATTCTACGAGCAGTACTTC.

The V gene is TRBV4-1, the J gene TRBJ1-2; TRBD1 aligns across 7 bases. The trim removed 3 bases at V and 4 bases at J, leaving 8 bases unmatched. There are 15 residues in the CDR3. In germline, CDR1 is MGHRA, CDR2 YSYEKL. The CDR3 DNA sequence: TGCGCCAGCAGCCATCCCCCCGACAGGGTCTATGGCTACACCTTC. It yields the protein CASSHPPDRVYGYTF.

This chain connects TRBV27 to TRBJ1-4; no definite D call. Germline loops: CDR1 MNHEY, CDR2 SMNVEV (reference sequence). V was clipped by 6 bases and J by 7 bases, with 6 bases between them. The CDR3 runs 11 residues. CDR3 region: CASSLGEKLFF. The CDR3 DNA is TGTGCCAGCAGCCTAGGTGAAAAACTGTTTTTT.

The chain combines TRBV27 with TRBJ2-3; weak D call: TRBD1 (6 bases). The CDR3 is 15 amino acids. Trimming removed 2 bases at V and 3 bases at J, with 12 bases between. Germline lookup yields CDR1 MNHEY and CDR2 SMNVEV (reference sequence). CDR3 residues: CASSLSNRETDTQYF. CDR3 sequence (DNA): TGTGCCAGCAGTTTAAGCAACAGGGAAACAGATACGCAGTATTTT.

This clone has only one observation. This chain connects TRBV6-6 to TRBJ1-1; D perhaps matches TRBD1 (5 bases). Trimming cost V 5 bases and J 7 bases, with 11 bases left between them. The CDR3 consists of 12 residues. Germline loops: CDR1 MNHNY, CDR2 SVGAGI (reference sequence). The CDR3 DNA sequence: TGTGCCAGCAGTACCACAGGTTTTGAAGCTTTCTTT. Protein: CASSTTGFEAFF.